This entry concerns a single T cell receptor beta chain. This CDR3 is built from 16 residues. Germline V lookup: CDR1 LGHDT, CDR2 YNNKEL (reference sequence). V lost 11 bases and J 0 bases, leaving 20 bases between the germline ends. The data stem from a study of T cells after yellow fever vaccination. Study as a whole: When fractions had low cell numbers, they were prepared with SMART-Seq v4 Ultra Low Input.

Via MiXCR, TCRdb re-called the 5' RACE reads, giving one row per CDR3 protein. The sample contains roughly 30,000 distinct CDR3 sequences, about 10% of which appear only once. Points from the study as a whole: Detected again after the booster were most primary-vaccination clones, at 95% to 98% CD4 and 80% to 90% CD8.

This specimen consisted of PBMCs, either bulk or a sorted T-cell subset (CD4+, CD8+, memory, or dextramer-sorted; not recorded which), obtained less than 16 days after the first yellow fever vaccination. The clonotype was recovered from a man aged 18 to 30 who received the YFV17D yellow fever vaccine. The genes are TRBV3-1 and TRBJ1-5, with a weak D call TRBD1 (5 bases). The CDR3 reads CASCQGGTGSNQPQHF. The CDR3 nucleotides read TGTGCCTCCTGCCAAGGAGGGACGGGTAGCAATCAGCCCCAGCATTTT. The entire variable domain, with the rest obtained from reference TRBV3-1 and TRBJ1-5, is as follows: DTAVSQTPKYLVTQMGNDKSIKCEQNLGHDTMYWYKQDSKKFLKIMFSYNNKELIINETVPNRFSPKSPDKAHLNLHINSLELGDSAVYFCASCQGGTGSNQPQHFGDGTRLSIL.